These T cell receptor beta chains were read from a single sample in a study of T cell responses to AZD1222 COVID-19 vaccine. This table comes from immunoSEQ multiplex PCR, and its TCRdb copy is limited to in-frame clones, with some not included. The sample has about 160,000 clones, 90% seen once. Sequenced here: peripheral blood, sampled on day 0 of AZD1222 vaccination. All receptors derive from an adult in good health. CDR3s include the opening cysteine and the closing phenylalanine or tryptophan. The D gene is left open where the match is weak. A clone size is listed for some rows: how often the clone was seen (once, few, many), or a class if it is expanded.

TRBV28	NA	14	TRBJ1-6	NA	TGTGCCAGCAGTCCCACCCCCTATAATTCACCCCTCCACTTT	CASSPTPYNSPLHF
TRBV27	NA	19	TRBJ1-6	TRBD1	TGTGCCAGCAGTTTTTCCGGACAGGGAAGGTTTACCTATAATTCACCCCTCCACTTT	CASSFSGQGRFTYNSPLHF
TRBV18	NA	14	TRBJ1-4	NA	TGTGCCAGCTCACGCCGGGACACTAATGAAAAACTGTTTTTT	CASSRRDTNEKLFF
TRBV3-1/TRBV3-2	NA	13	TRBJ1-5	NA	TGTGCCAGCAGCCAAGGGTCGGGACAGCCCCAGCATTTT	CASSQGSGQPQHF
TRBV16	NA	15	TRBJ1-2	NA	TGTGCCAGCAGCCAATCGCCGGGCCCCCTCTATGGCTACACCTTC	CASSQSPGPLYGYTF
TRBV30	NA	13	TRBJ2-2	NA	TGTGCCTGGAGTGGGACAGTTACCGGGGAGCTGTTTTTT	CAWSGTVTGELFF
TRBV10-2	NA	13	TRBJ2-3	TRBD1	TGCGCCAGCAAGGACAGGGGCACAGATACGCAGTATTTT	CASKDRGTDTQYF
TRBV3-1/TRBV3-2	NA	16	TRBJ2-3	NA	TGTGCCAGCAGCCAAGATAAAACGGGGATTAAAACTACGCAGTATTTT	CASSQDKTGIKTTQYF
TRBV9	NA	15	TRBJ2-7	TRBD2	TGTGCCAGCAGCGTAGCAGCGGGGCGTAACTACGAGCAGTACTTC	CASSVAAGRNYEQYF
TRBV2	NA	13	TRBJ1-1	TRBD1	TGTGCCAGCATGACAGGGGTTCACACTGAAGCTTTCTTT	CASMTGVHTEAFF
TRBV30	NA	12	TRBJ1-1	TRBD1	TGTGCCTGGACAGGGGGACTCACTGAAGCTTTCTTT	CAWTGGLTEAFF
TRBV5-6	NA	15	TRBJ1-5	NA	TGTGCCAGCAGCTACGGGTTCCCCAGCAATCAGCCCCAGCATTTT	CASSYGFPSNQPQHF
TRBV3-1/TRBV3-2	NA	16	TRBJ2-1	TRBD2	TGTGCCAGCAGCCAAGAGGCTAGCGGGGTCAACAATGAGCAGTTCTTC	CASSQEASGVNNEQFF
TRBV19	NA	15	TRBJ1-2	NA	TGTGCCAGTATCGATGCGGGGGGGACTAACTATGGCTACACCTTC	CASIDAGGTNYGYTF
TRBV7-2	NA	16	TRBJ2-5	TRBD1	TGTGCCAGCAGCCCTGGGGACAGGGGGTCACAAGAGACCCAGTACTTC	CASSPGDRGSQETQYF
TRBV18	NA	13	TRBJ2-1	NA	TGTGCCAGCTCAGCTTCTGTGGGTGATGAGCAGTTCTTC	CASSASVGDEQFF
TRBV11-2	NA	17	TRBJ1-6	NA	TGTGCCAGCAGCCCTACCCAGGGAATCGGCTATAATTCACCCCTCCACTTT	CASSPTQGIGYNSPLHF
TRBV19	NA	15	TRBJ2-7	NA	TGTGCCAGTAGTACCAGGACAGATGCCTCCTACGAGCAGTACTTC	CASSTRTDASYEQYF
TRBV24-1	NA	14	TRBJ1-5	NA	TGTGCCACCAGGGCAAGGAACGGCAATCAGCCCCAGCATTTT	CATRARNGNQPQHF
TRBV7-6	NA	16	TRBJ2-3	TRBD2	TGTGCCAGCAGCTCGTCCGGGACTAGCGGCACAGATACGCAGTATTTT	CASSSSGTSGTDTQYF
TRBV7-2	few	15	TRBJ1-1	NA	TGTGCCAGCAGCCCCTCGGGCACGGCGAACACTGAAGCTTTCTTT	CASSPSGTANTEAFF
TRBV5-4	NA	16	TRBJ1-5	NA	TGTGCCAGCAGCTCAGGGGCAGGGGATAGCAATCAGCCCCAGCATTTT	CASSSGAGDSNQPQHF